Listed here are 16 T cell receptor beta chains from one sample, sequenced in a study of shared clonotypes between healthy human individuals. Assay: immunoSEQ multiplex PCR; the TCRdb copy retains only in-frame clones and omits some. The sample holds around 300,000 clones; roughly 91% are singletons and the top ten take 15% to 20%. Sequenced input: memory CD8+ T cells sorted from blood. The subset: CD45RO+ cells pooled with CCR7-negative TemRA cells. The receptors here all came from a young man in good health.

This clone has ten or more counts. The V and J genes are TRBV13 and TRBJ1-2; D is perhaps TRBD1 (6 bases). The V end was cut by 1 base, the J end by 7 bases, with 16 bases between. Germline V gene sequence: CDR1 PRHDT, CDR2 FYEKMQ (reference sequence). This CDR3 is 15 amino acids long. The CDR3 spells CASSLEGDIESGYTF. Here the CDR3 DNA reads TGTGCCAGCAGCTTAGAGGGGGACATCGAGAGTGGCTACACCTTC.

The chain has TRBV6-5 and TRBJ1-4; 9 nucleotides match TRBD1. The CDR3 is 16 amino acids. V dropped 4 bases and J dropped 10; count of bases not matched to a gene: 13. Germline V gene lookup returns CDR1 MNHEY and CDR2 SVGAGI. CDR3 region: CASSFGTGRERGKLFF. In DNA form, the CDR3 reads TGTGCCAGCAGTTTTGGGACAGGGAGGGAAAGGGGAAAACTGTTTTTT.

The chain combines TRBV6-6 with TRBJ2-7; 7 positions agree with TRBD1. CDR3 length equals 14 residues. J lost 7 bases, V lost 0 bases, and 6 bases had no gene match. The germline gives CDR1 MNHNY, CDR2 SVGAGI (reference sequence). The CDR3 region is CASSYSGPGGEQYF. The CDR3 bases are TGTGCCAGCAGTTACTCGGGGCCAGGGGGAGAGCAGTACTTC.

V usage is TRBV6-5 and J usage is TRBJ2-1; D unresolved. CDR3 length equals 16 residues. Germline V gives CDR1 MNHEY, CDR2 SVGAGI. Trimming took off 0 bases at V and 3 bases at J, with 12 bases between the two ends. The CDR3 nucleotides are TGTGCCAGCAGTTACTCCATAGAGTCCTTCTACAATGAGCAGTTCTTC. Translated: CASSYSIESFYNEQFF.

The V gene is TRBV27, the J gene TRBJ2-1; D remains ambiguous. The V gene lost 4 bases and the J gene lost 7 bases, with 17 bases spanning the gap. The CDR3 runs to 15 residues. CDR1 is MNHEY and CDR2 is SMNVEV in the germline V gene (reference sequence). CDR3: CASSSLGSGRNEQFF. CDR3 DNA: TGTGCCAGCAGTTCCCTGGGGTCGGGTAGGAATGAGCAGTTCTTC.

The genes are TRBV11-3 and TRBJ2-1; the match to TRBD2 covers 9 bases. The V and J ends lost 1 base and 5 bases, in that order; junction bases with no gene match: 0. The CDR3 has 14 amino acids. Germline loops: CDR1 SGHNT, CDR2 YENEEA. The CDR3 DNA reads TGTGCCAGCAGCTTAGTAGCGGGGGACAATGAGCAGTTCTTC. Amino acids: CASSLVAGDNEQFF.

In nucleotides, the CDR3 is TGTGCCAGCAACCCCTTGAGCAGCCAAGAGACCCAGTACTTC. Its translation: CASNPLSSQETQYF. The V call is TRBV27, the J call TRBJ2-5; D is ambiguous. The length of the CDR3 is 14 residues. Per germline, CDR1 MNHEY and CDR2 SMNVEV (reference sequence). Trimming removed 7 bases at V and 1 base at J, with 13 bases between.

This clone came up once. J is TRBJ2-7 and V is TRBV5-1, with 7 bases aligning to TRBD1. V lost 7 bases to trimming and J lost 4 bases; unmatched junction nucleotides: 8. CDR3 length: 13 residues. CDR1 is SGHRS and CDR2 is YFSETQ in the germline V gene. The CDR3 region has the DNA TGCGCCAGCGCGCCGGGACAGCTATACGAGCAGTACTTC. It translates to CASAPGQLYEQYF.

This clone was found once. The chain carries TRBV27 and TRBJ1-2, with D perhaps TRBD1 (6 bases). The V end lost 2 bases, the J end lost 4 bases, and 17 bases lay between the germline ends. Germline V gene lookup returns CDR1 MNHEY and CDR2 SMNVEV (reference sequence). This CDR3 contains 16 residues. CDR3 sequence reads: CASSLIGQPLPYGYTF. In nucleotides, the CDR3 is TGTGCCAGCAGTTTAATCGGACAGCCACTCCCCTATGGCTACACCTTC.

Comments on this clone: Different DNA sequences within this sample yield the same CDR3. The chain couples TRBV19 to TRBJ2-7; 7 bases fit TRBD1. V shed 3 bases, J shed 1 base, and the junction held 0 bases outside the gene matches. The CDR3 is 13 amino acids. In germline, CDR1 is LNHDA, CDR2 SQIVND (reference sequence). The DNA for the CDR3 is TGTGCCAGTAGTATGGGACAGTCCTACGAGCAGTACTTC. As protein: CASSMGQSYEQYF.

This chain uses TRBV7-2 with TRBJ2-3; D unclear. The CDR3 runs to 14 residues. Germline values: CDR1 SGHTA, CDR2 FQGNSA. The germline V and J ends were trimmed by 2 bases and 6 bases, with 12 bases remaining between them. The DNA for the CDR3 is TGTGCCAGCAGCTTAACAAGGACCCGGGATACGCAGTATTTT. It is translated as CASSLTRTRDTQYF.

The CDR3: CASSLSKWLAGLNQPQHF. Here the CDR3 DNA reads TGTGCCAGCAGTTTATCAAAGTGGTTGGCAGGGTTGAATCAGCCCCAGCATTTT. This rearrangement joins TRBV28 to TRBJ1-5; D possibly corresponds to TRBD1 (5 bases). CDR1 and CDR2 from the germline V gene are MDHEN and SYDVKM. Between the trimmed V and J ends, which lost 1 base and 4 bases, there was a span of 20 bases. The CDR3 contains 18 residues.

This clone showed up just once. The chain recombines TRBV25-1 with TRBJ2-1; D is undetermined. Germline CDR1 and CDR2: MGHDK and SYGVNS. V was cut by 0 bases and J by 5 bases, with 5 bases left in between. This CDR3 comprises 13 residues. The CDR3 DNA reads TGTGCCAGCAGTGAATACTGGGACAATGAGCAGTTCTTC. It is translated as CASSEYWDNEQFF.

The rearrangement links TRBV10-2 to TRBJ1-6; D call uncertain. Per germline, CDR1 WSHSY and CDR2 SAAADI. This CDR3 has 15 amino acids. V lost 8 bases, J lost 6 bases, and 17 bases lay in between. Here the CDR3 DNA reads TGCGCCAGCCGTACCGGCGTATACCCTAATTCACCCCTCCACTTT. It encodes CASRTGVYPNSPLHF.

The rearrangement joins TRBV13 to TRBJ2-3; 8 bases match TRBD1. This CDR3 has 14 residues. The V segment lost 4 bases and the J segment 4 bases; nucleotides outside the gene matches: 4. The germline gives CDR1 PRHDT, CDR2 FYEKMQ (reference sequence). DNA of the CDR3: TGTGCCAGCAGCTACAGGGGGGCCGCAGATACGCAGTATTTT. Protein product: CASSYRGAADTQYF.

V usage is TRBV9 and J usage is TRBJ1-2; possibly TRBD1 for D (5 bases). CDR3 length equals 16 residues. Germline lookup yields CDR1 SGDLS and CDR2 YYNGEE. Trimming removed 0 bases at V and 4 bases at J, with 16 bases between. The chain's CDR3 is CASSVGPGIFSYGYTF. The DNA for the CDR3 is TGTGCCAGCAGCGTAGGCCCAGGGATTTTTAGCTATGGCTACACCTTC.